This TCR beta chain emerged from a study of post-analysis software for immune sequencing data. Study results and limitations: Controls showed lower frequencies than patients for a handful of TRBV segments, and TRBV5-6, TRBV5-1 and TRBV20-1 were among these.

In the case of this clonotype: What it recognizes is unknown.

Prepared TCR beta cDNA libraries contained unique molecular identifiers. TCRdb analysed the PCR reads with MiXCR anew, one entry per CDR3 protein. The top ten clones hold 13% of a sample with a few hundred thousand distinct CDR3 sequences, about a third of them seen once. The CDR3 has 16 residues. Germline loops: CDR1 SEHNR, CDR2 FQNEAQ (reference sequence). Trimming removed 5 bases at V and 1 base at J, with 18 bases between. This rearrangement joins TRBV7-9 to TRBJ2-7; TRBD1 is a possible D gene (7 bases). The sequence derives from a girl aged 10 to 17 with multiple sclerosis. Material: blood. CDR3 sequence reads: CASSPPEGTVSYEQYF. In DNA form, the CDR3 reads TGTGCCAGCAGCCCCCCGGAGGGGACAGTTTCCTACGAGCAGTACTTC.